These 26 T cell receptor beta chains originate from one sample sequenced in a study of blood T cells in healthy people across ages. Alongside a J-beta primer mix, a sample-barcoded 5' primer served in a second PCR lasting roughly 7 to 12 cycles. Via MiXCR, TCRdb re-called the 5' RACE reads, giving one row per CDR3 protein. The profile covers over 500,000 distinct CDR3 sequences, with over 40% appearing a single time and approximately 13% taken by the ten largest. The sequenced sample was blood. The receptors come from a woman aged 80 or over in good health.

This clonotype was picked up many times. The chain employs TRBV18 and TRBJ2-7; 8 positions match TRBD2. The CDR3 consists of 15 residues. Germline assignment: CDR1 KGHSH and CDR2 LQKENI. V was clipped by 0 bases and J by 5 bases; unmatched bases: 6. CDR3: CASSPPSGSFNEQYF. As DNA, the CDR3 is TGTGCCAGCTCACCACCAAGCGGGAGTTTTAACGAGCAGTACTTC. Full variable domain (outside the CDR3, taken from reference TRBV18 and TRBJ2-7): NAGVMQNPRHLVRRRGQEARLRCSPMKGHSHVYWYRQLPEEGLKFMVYLQKENIIDESGMPKERFSAEFPKEGPSILRIQQVVRGDSAAYFCASSPPSGSFNEQYFGPGTRLTVT.

Worth noting for this clonotype: A much larger clone is a single base away; this may be a read error. This CDR3 is CASSQEWDRGYQEAQYF. The CDR3 nucleotides are TGTGCCAGCAGCCAAGAATGGGACAGGGGATACCAAGAGGCCCAGTACTTC. The chain couples TRBV4-2 to TRBJ2-5; TRBD1 aligns across 10 bases. Per the germline V gene, CDR1 is LGHNA and CDR2 is YNFKEQ. The CDR3 length is 17 residues.

Comments on this clonotype: Germline is not matched at one junction end, which may reflect a read error. The chain couples TRBV27 to TRBJ2-7; D not resolved. The end of the DNA fits TRBJ2-5 better, so the J call may be wrong. Germline-derived CDR1 and CDR2 are MNHEY and SMNVEV (reference sequence). The CDR3 contains 17 residues. Here the CDR3 DNA reads TGTGCCAGCAGTTCTCCCTTGGGTCGCCGGTTTCAAGGGACCCAGTACTTC. It is translated as CASSSPLGRRFQGTQYF.

The chain couples TRBV15 to TRBJ2-3; TRBD1 agrees at 7 bases. The germline gives CDR1 LNHNV, CDR2 YYDKDF (reference sequence). The CDR3 has 16 residues. V dropped 3 bases and J dropped 3; count of bases not matched to a gene: 9. The CDR3 loop is CATSRGTTGITDTQYF. The CDR3 coding sequence is TGTGCCACCAGCAGGGGGACGACAGGGATTACAGATACGCAGTATTTT.

The V call is TRBV4-1, the J call TRBJ2-2; weak D call: TRBD1 (5 bases). This CDR3 is built from 15 residues. V gave up 5 bases and J gave up 7 bases, with 17 bases separating them. Germline V gives CDR1 MGHRA, CDR2 YSYEKL. The CDR3 protein is CASSLGVLTGGELFF. The CDR3 DNA follows: TGCGCCAGCAGCTTAGGGGTTCTCACAGGCGGGGAGCTGTTTTTT.

The V gene is TRBV7-2, the J gene TRBJ2-1; D gene ambiguous. Deletions cut 5 bases from V and 7 bases from J, with 12 bases between. The CDR3 totals 13 residues. Germline CDR1 reads SGHTA; CDR2 reads FQGNSA. DNA for the CDR3: TGTGCCAGCAGCGTAGTGTATCGGAATGAGCAGTTCTTC. As protein: CASSVVYRNEQFF. The variable domain in full, completed from reference TRBV7-2 and TRBJ2-1, reads GAGVSQSPSNKVTEKGKDVELRCDPISGHTALYWYRQSLGQGLEFLIYFQGNSAPDKSGLPSDRFSAERTGGSVSTLTIQRTQQEDSAVYLCASSVVYRNEQFFGPGTRLTVL.

This clonotype was found once. It may be a read error: a sequence one base away is much more abundant. V usage is TRBV14 and J usage is TRBJ2-7; TRBD2 aligns across 7 bases. Trimming took 7 bases from V and 7 from J; bases not matched to a gene: 10. Looked up from germline, CDR1 is SGHDN and CDR2 is FVKESK. The CDR3 extends over 13 amino acids. The CDR3 DNA reads TGTGCCAGCACGCCTCTAGCGGTTGGGGAGCAGTACTTC. Its translation: CASTPLAVGEQYF.

This clonotype was seen ten or more times. This chain links TRBV5-1 with TRBJ2-1, with D possibly TRBD1 on 5 matching bases. This CDR3 is 17 amino acids long. V dropped 1 base and J dropped 0 bases, with 14 bases sitting between them. Germline V gene sequence: CDR1 SGHRS, CDR2 YFSETQ. The CDR3 loop is CASSLLDRQSSYNEQFF. The CDR3 nucleotides are TGCGCCAGCAGCTTGTTAGACAGACAAAGCTCCTACAATGAGCAGTTCTTC. The full variable domain, completed using reference TRBV5-1 and TRBJ2-1, is KAGVTQTPRYLIKTRGQQVTLSCSPISGHRSVSWYQQTPGQGLQFLFEYFSETQRNKGNFPGRFSGRQFSNSRSEMNVSTLELGDSALYLCASSLLDRQSSYNEQFFGPGTRLTVL.

In its sample, this clonotype was seen many times. This rearrangement joins TRBV27 to TRBJ1-2, with D uncertain. The germline gives CDR1 MNHEY, CDR2 SMNVEV (reference sequence). The CDR3 covers 17 residues. V was trimmed by 3 bases and J by 4 bases, leaving 21 bases between them. CDR3 nucleotide sequence: TGTGCCAGCAGTTTTGGTGGGGTCCAGAGCCGACTCTATGGCTACACCTTC. This gives the protein CASSFGGVQSRLYGYTF.

This clonotype was seen more than once but under ten times. V usage is TRBV5-1 and J usage is TRBJ2-7, with D unresolved. V was cut by 0 bases and J by 3 bases, with 10 bases left in between. In germline, CDR1 is SGHRS, CDR2 YFSETQ. The CDR3 has 14 amino acids. CDR3 in amino acids: CASSLGGGDYEQYF. The CDR3 DNA is TGCGCCAGCAGCTTGGGTGGCGGAGACTACGAGCAGTACTTC.

This clonotype has just a few counts. For the CDR3, the DNA is TGTGCCAGCAGTTGGAGTAACAATGAAAAACTGTTTTTT. This translates into CASSWSNNEKLFF. This sequence joins TRBV28 and TRBJ1-4; D remains unclear. Germline lookup yields CDR1 MDHEN and CDR2 SYDVKM. CDR3 size: 13 residues. V was clipped by 4 bases and J by 5 bases, with 8 bases between them.

This clonotype was recorded a few times. The rearrangement uses TRBV12-3 or TRBV12-4 and TRBJ2-1; D is possibly TRBD1 (5 bases). V was cut by 7 bases and J by 13 bases, with 17 bases left in between. The CDR3 runs to 12 residues. The CDR3 loop reads CASTLLGRTQFF. The CDR3 coding sequence is TGTGCCAGCACCCTATTGGGGCGGACCCAGTTCTTC.

The chain carries TRBV4-1 and TRBJ2-7; 8 bases line up with TRBD2. Germline V gives CDR1 MGHRA, CDR2 YSYEKL. The CDR3 has 15 amino acids. J gave up 2 bases and V 1 base, and 4 bases lay outside the gene matches. The DNA of the CDR3 is TGCGCCAGCAGCCAAGTAGTAGCGGGACCCTACGAGCAGTACTTC. Its protein is CASSQVVAGPYEQYF.

At least ten counts were recorded for this clonotype. V gene TRBV12-3 or TRBV12-4 combines with J gene TRBJ1-5; maybe TRBD1 (6 bases). V was pared by 4 bases and J by 0 bases, with 13 bases between. The CDR3 length is 16 residues. The CDR3 is CASSYDGQISNQPQHF. In DNA, the CDR3 is TGTGCCAGCAGTTACGACGGACAGATTAGCAATCAGCCCCAGCATTTT.

As regards this clonotype: This may stem from a read error, because a much larger clone lies one nucleotide away. The chain joins TRBV7-2 to TRBJ2-1, with TRBD2 matching over 11 bases. The CDR3 has 16 amino acids. Germline trimming cut 3 bases from V and 6 bases from J; bases unmatched to any gene: 7. Germline V CDR1 and CDR2: SGHTA, FQGNSA. DNA of the CDR3: TGTGCCAGCAGCTTCAACGTAGCGGGAGGGCTCAATGAGCAGTTCTTC. As protein: CASSFNVAGGLNEQFF.

This clonotype has only a few counts. The V gene is TRBV25-1, the J gene TRBJ2-7, with 9 bases fitting TRBD1. This CDR3 comprises 16 residues. From germline, CDR1 is MGHDK and CDR2 SYGVNS. The J segment lost 2 bases and the V segment lost 0 bases, leaving 5 bases of the junction unmatched. This chain's CDR3 is CASSEYGDRAAYEQYF. The CDR3 DNA reads TGTGCCAGCAGTGAATATGGGGACAGGGCGGCCTACGAGCAGTACTTC.

This clonotype came up once. This chain joins TRBV28 and TRBJ2-1; unclear D gene. V was trimmed by 6 bases and J by 0 bases, leaving 12 bases between them. The CDR3 covers 15 residues. CDR1 and CDR2 (germline): MDHEN, SYDVKM. The CDR3 DNA reads as TGTGCCAGCAGCTGGTACTCGAGCTCCTACAATGAGCAGTTCTTC. Translated, it gives CASSWYSSSYNEQFF.

In the case of this clonotype: A much larger clone differs by one base, so this may be a read error. This chain links TRBV11-1 with TRBJ2-3; D gene ambiguous. V dropped 2 bases and J dropped 11 bases, with 17 bases sitting between them. CDR1 and CDR2 from the germline V gene are SGHAT and FQDESV (reference sequence). The CDR3 totals 14 residues. This CDR3 is CASSLSTDPRKQYF. The CDR3 DNA is TGTGCCAGCAGCTTATCTACCGACCCCAGGAAGCAGTATTTT.

A remark on this clonotype: With a much larger clone just one base away, this may be a read error. The chain combines TRBV6-1 with TRBJ2-1; the D is unclear. The DNA end is a closer match to TRBJ2-7, so the J assignment may be wrong. Germline V gene sequence: CDR1 MNHNS, CDR2 SASEGT. The CDR3 spans 12 residues. CDR3 in DNA: TGTGCCAGCAGCCGCATCTACAATGAGCAGTACTTC. Its translation is CASSRIYNEQYF.

For the CDR3, the DNA is TGTGCCAGCAAACCCGCGAACACCGGGGAGCTGTTTTTT. This translates into CASKPANTGELFF. The V gene is TRBV12-3 or TRBV12-4, the J gene TRBJ2-2; D is undetermined. V lost 7 bases, J lost 0 bases, and 6 bases lay in between. There are 13 residues in the CDR3.

The rearrangement joins TRBV12-3 or TRBV12-4 to TRBJ2-7, with 7 bases that match TRBD1. The CDR3 has 14 amino acids. With 7 bases clipped from V and 3 bases from J, the junction kept 9 bases outside the gene matches. CDR3 DNA sequence: TGTGCCAGCACTAAGGACAGGAGGTTCTACGAGCAGTACTTC. This translates into CASTKDRRFYEQYF.

The chain has TRBV12-3 or TRBV12-4 and TRBJ2-1, with 10 bases that match TRBD2. The CDR3 sequence is 13 residues long. Losses at the gene ends were 6 bases for V and 8 bases for J; bases not matched to a gene: 4. CDR3 sequence (DNA): TGTGCCAGCAGACTAGCGGGGAAGGATGAGCAGTTCTTC. It specifies CASRLAGKDEQFF.

The rearrangement uses TRBV7-9 and TRBJ1-5, with D possibly matching TRBD1 (6 bases). CDR1 is SEHNR and CDR2 is FQNEAQ in the germline V gene (reference sequence). V was trimmed by 1 base and J by 7 bases, leaving 17 bases between them. The CDR3 covers 16 residues. For the CDR3, the DNA is TGTGCCAGCAGCTTAGGGGGTACAGGGTTGAACCAGCCCCAGCATTTT. Its translation: CASSLGGTGLNQPQHF.

V and J are TRBV20-1 and TRBJ2-5; D is possibly TRBD2 (6 bases). The CDR3 runs to 14 residues. Germline CDR1 and CDR2: DFQATT and SNEGSKA (reference sequence). V was pared by 4 bases and J by 3 bases, with 15 bases between. CDR3 in amino acids: CSATATGLEETQYF. The CDR3 coding sequence is TGCAGTGCTACCGCCACGGGACTCGAAGAGACCCAGTACTTC.

This sequence joins TRBV7-9 and TRBJ2-5, with D hard to call. The length of the CDR3 is 13 residues. V lost 5 bases and J lost 5, with 12 bases in between. Germline-derived CDR1 and CDR2 are SEHNR and FQNEAQ (reference sequence). CDR3 in DNA: TGTGCCAGCAGCCAGCTAGTGTGGGAGACCCAGTACTTC. Amino acids: CASSQLVWETQYF.

This clonotype was seen at least ten times. The rearrangement uses TRBV5-1 and TRBJ2-3, with a tentative D call TRBD1 (5 bases). V lost 3 bases, J lost 0 bases, and 11 bases lay in between. The germline gives CDR1 SGHRS, CDR2 YFSETQ. The CDR3 has 15 amino acids. For the CDR3, the DNA is TGCGCCAGCAGCTCCGGCCGGACAAGCACAGATACGCAGTATTTT. Its translation: CASSSGRTSTDTQYF.